The 18 T cell receptor beta chains below all came from one sample that was sequenced in a study of T cells in Graves' hyperthyroidism and ophthalmopathy. Researchers amplified the TCR beta CDR3 regions from RNA transcripts. When the TCR CDR3 underwent first-round RT-PCR, the HTBI primer set was used. TCRdb re-analysed the multiplex PCR reads in MiXCR, keeping a single row per CDR3 protein. The sample has approximately 400,000 distinct CDR3 sequences, approximately 17% seen once. Sequenced input: blood. Receptor source: a man between 18 and 35 years old with Graves' ophthalmopathy.

The chain couples TRBV10-1 to TRBJ1-2; weak D call: TRBD1 (5 bases). V was pared by 2 bases and J by 8 bases, with 12 bases between. The CDR3 totals 13 residues. Per germline, CDR1 WNHNN and CDR2 SYGVQD (reference sequence). For the CDR3, the DNA is TGCGCCAGCAGTGAGAGGGGAGCTGAAGGCTACACCTTC. Protein product: CASSERGAEGYTF.

J is TRBJ2-7 and V is TRBV6-1; possibly TRBD1 or TRBD2 for D (5 bases each). The CDR3 extends over 16 amino acids. V was shortened by 5 bases and J by 1 base, with 18 bases between the two germline ends. The V gene's germline CDR1 is MNHNS and CDR2 SASEGT. This chain's CDR3 is CASSPRRDRKSYEQYF. The CDR3 coding sequence is TGTGCCAGCAGTCCACGCCGGGACCGAAAATCCTACGAGCAGTACTTC.

Concerning this clonotype itself: A much larger clonotype is one base distant, so this may be a read error. CDR3 amino acids: CASSDAARPTDTQYF. DNA of the CDR3: TGTGCCAGCAGTGATGCGGCTCGGCCCACAGATACGCAGTATTTT. This rearrangement joins TRBV27 to TRBJ2-3, with D uncertain. Germline V CDR1 and CDR2: MNHEY, SMNVEV (reference sequence). The CDR3 spans 15 residues. Trimming stripped 5 bases from V and 2 bases from J, with 14 bases between.

This clonotype was detected ten times or more. The J gene is TRBJ2-2, the V gene TRBV5-1; no reliable D call. The V gene's germline CDR1 is SGHRS and CDR2 YFSETQ. The V and J ends lost 0 bases and 0 bases respectively, with 9 bases between them. The CDR3 has 16 amino acids. CDR3: CASSLAAGSNTGELFF. CDR3 sequence (DNA): TGCGCCAGCAGCTTGGCAGCCGGTTCGAACACCGGGGAGCTGTTTTTT.

The chain combines TRBV2 with TRBJ2-1; 10 nucleotides align to TRBD2. The CDR3 runs to 13 residues. Losses at the gene ends were 7 bases for V and 9 bases for J; bases not matched to a gene: 6. Germline CDR1 SNHLY, CDR2 FYNNEI. CDR3 in amino acids: CASKSSGGSEQFF. CDR3 in DNA: TGTGCCAGCAAGTCTAGCGGGGGAAGTGAGCAGTTCTTC.

The chain has TRBV20-1 and TRBJ2-6; D remains unclear. This CDR3 is 14 amino acids long. Germline lookup yields CDR1 DFQATT and CDR2 SNEGSKA (reference sequence). V lost 6 bases and J lost 2, with 11 bases in between. CDR3 residues: CSALQRAGANVLTF. Written as DNA, the CDR3 is TGCAGTGCACTACAACGCGCTGGGGCCAACGTCCTGACTTTC.

This clonotype came up a few times. This chain joins TRBV12-3 or TRBV12-4 and TRBJ2-2; 7 positions agree with TRBD2. The CDR3 length is 15 residues. The V and J ends lost 4 bases and 6 bases, in that order; junction bases with no gene match: 8. In nucleotides, the CDR3 is TGTGCCAGCAGTTCCTTAGCGGGTGACGCCGGGGAGCTGTTTTTT. Its protein is CASSSLAGDAGELFF.

This clonotype was counted a few times. This CDR3 reads CASSLAGAFNQPQHF. The DNA of the CDR3 is TGTGCCAGTAGTTTGGCAGGGGCCTTCAATCAGCCCCAGCATTTT. The rearrangement joins TRBV19 to TRBJ1-5, with TRBD1 as a possible D gene (6 bases). The CDR3 is made up of 15 amino acids. CDR1 and CDR2 (germline): LNHDA, SQIVND (reference sequence). Trimming stripped 5 bases from V and 3 bases from J, with 14 bases between.

This clonotype was seen repeatedly, ten times or more. The rearrangement links TRBV2 to TRBJ2-7; 7 nucleotides match TRBD2. J lost 1 base, V lost 3 bases, and 9 bases had no gene match. The CDR3 sequence is 16 residues long. CDR1 is SNHLY, CDR2 FYNNEI, per germline. The CDR3 bases are TGTGCCAGCAGTGACCTCCCTAGCGGACTTTCCTACGAGCAGTACTTC. Translated: CASSDLPSGLSYEQYF.

The chain links TRBV19 to TRBJ1-2; D gene uncertain. The germline V and J ends were trimmed by 4 bases and 4 bases, with 16 bases remaining between them. The CDR3 length is 15 residues. Germline-derived CDR1 and CDR2 are LNHDA and SQIVND (reference sequence). For the CDR3, the DNA is TGTGCCAGTAGTACCGAGGCGGGTATCGCCTATGGCTACACCTTC. It yields the protein CASSTEAGIAYGYTF.

The V and J genes are TRBV6-2 or TRBV6-3 and TRBJ1-6; D remains ambiguous. Deletions cut 0 bases from V and 7 bases from J, with 16 bases between. The germline CDR1 and CDR2 sequences are MNHEY and SVGEGT. The CDR3 is 17 amino acids. CDR3 residues: CASSYSPPPGGNSPLHF. Here the CDR3 DNA reads TGTGCCAGCAGTTACTCGCCTCCCCCCGGCGGAAATTCACCCCTCCACTTT.

This clonotype has ten or more counts. This chain uses TRBV2 with TRBJ1-5; no reliable D call. The germline V gene encodes CDR1 SNHLY and CDR2 FYNNEI. Between the trimmed V and J ends, which lost 7 bases and 3 bases, there was a span of 16 bases. The CDR3 contains 15 residues. CDR3 sequence: CASNQRRATNQPQHF. The CDR3 DNA sequence: TGTGCCAGCAATCAGCGGAGGGCCACCAATCAGCCCCAGCATTTT.

This clonotype was counted at least ten times. The chain uses TRBV13 and TRBJ2-3; 7 bases fit TRBD2. The CDR3 is 15 residues long. The germline V gene encodes CDR1 PRHDT and CDR2 FYEKMQ (reference sequence). The V segment lost 5 bases and the J segment 6 bases; nucleotides outside the gene matches: 11. The CDR3 sequence: CASSQHGGSADTQYF. The CDR3 DNA is TGTGCCAGCAGCCAGCACGGGGGGAGTGCGGATACGCAGTATTTT.

This clonotype was seen only a few times. The V gene is TRBV24-1, the J gene TRBJ1-1; D is ambiguous. Germline V gene data show CDR1 as KGHDR and CDR2 as SFDVKD. V lost 3 bases and J lost 3, with 19 bases in between. The CDR3 runs 17 residues. CDR3 DNA sequence: TGTGCCACCAGTGATCACCGGGTCGGCCCTGGGGACACTGAAGCTTTCTTT. Encoded protein: CATSDHRVGPGDTEAFF.

This clonotype has a count of ten or more. The chain recombines TRBV7-2 with TRBJ1-5, with D possibly TRBD1 on 5 matching bases. The CDR3 has 15 residues. Germline V gene data show CDR1 as SGHTA and CDR2 as FQGNSA. V dropped 4 bases and J dropped 0 bases, with 10 bases sitting between them. The CDR3 is CASSYTGYSNQPQHF. CDR3 DNA sequence: TGTGCCAGCAGCTACACAGGTTATAGCAATCAGCCCCAGCATTTT.

This clonotype was found many times. The CDR3 DNA reads TGCAGCGTTGTCCTGAACACTGAAGCTTTCTTT. This sequence encodes CSVVLNTEAFF. The gene calls are TRBV29-1 and TRBJ1-1, with D uncertain. With 4 bases removed from V and 0 bases from J, the gap between germline ends came to 3 bases. From germline, CDR1 is SQVTM and CDR2 ANQGSEA. The length of the CDR3 is 11 residues. The full variable domain, completed using reference TRBV29-1 and TRBJ1-1, is SAVISQKPSRDICQRGTSLTIQCQVDSQVTMMFWYRQQPGQSLTLIATANQGSEATYESGFVIDKFPISRPNLTFSTLTVSNMSPEDSSIYLCSVVLNTEAFFGQGTRLTVV.

This clonotype was observed many times. The J gene is TRBJ2-7, the V gene TRBV6-2 or TRBV6-3; possibly TRBD1 for D (5 bases). The CDR3 length is 13 residues. Germline loops: CDR1 MNHEY, CDR2 SVGEGT. Trimming shortened V by 0 bases and J by 2 bases, and 5 bases separated the two germline ends. CDR3 region: CASSYSDTYEQYF. Written as DNA, the CDR3 is TGTGCCAGCAGTTACTCGGACACCTACGAGCAGTACTTC.

This clonotype was seen a few times. The V call is TRBV9, the J call TRBJ1-4; 10 bases line up with TRBD1. V shed 2 bases and J 2 bases; nucleotides not matched to a gene: 15. This CDR3 has 20 residues. Germline V lookup: CDR1 SGDLS, CDR2 YYNGEE. CDR3 coding DNA: TGTGCCAGCAGCGTGTCTCCGGGACAGGGGTTTACCGGCACTAATGAAAAACTGTTTTTT. Its translation is CASSVSPGQGFTGTNEKLFF.